This paragraph reports one T cell receptor beta chain. The antigen this receptor binds is unknown. The input lacks base qualities; no much larger clone sits a single base away. This record comes from a study of identifying expanded T cells in peripheral blood (dated by TCRdb to the late 2010s). With regard to the full study: Technical replicates were generated by sequencing separate aliquots of the same genomic DNA pool, and four replicates were compared pairwise.

No immune events such as infections were documented for the healthy donors during the collection period. Time-dependent variance in a beta-binomial model of T-cell clone differential abundance was calibrated using healthy-donor blood repertoires as a training cohort. The training cohort was composed of approximately 10 healthy donors, 3 female and 7 male. The donors were between about 25 and 70 years old, with an average age of 43 years. Whole blood was collected from each healthy donor at three time points spaced 2 to 3 weeks apart and obtained from a commercial supplier. For immunosequencing, genomic DNA was extracted from unsorted whole blood. The immunoSEQ Assay, which relies on bias-controlled multiplex PCR amplification of genomic DNA, was used to profile TCRbeta CDR3 regions. In the authors' own workflow: The absolute abundance of each unique TCRbeta CDR3 region was quantified after sequences were collapsed and filtered. Differential abundance was assessed using a binomial (Fisher-equivalent) model and a beta-binomial model in which time-dependent variance fitted from healthy donors was added. Clones with fewer than 5 combined templates were removed, and differential abundance was called for clones with a Benjamini-Hochberg FDR below 0.01. Beta-binomial variance was modeled as a function of total template count across the two samples using the form v = (b*log(k)+a)^2. Held by TCRdb, this immuneACCESS table contains in-frame sequences only and omits some clones. Under half of the omission traces to an unresolved V gene where checked; the cause of the rest is unknown. That table gives V, J and clone size, and the DNA gave D and trimming. The sample yields around 70,000 clones; roughly 88% were counted once. The ten largest account for more than 3% of the sample.

Results and caveats for the whole study, not just this receptor: The authors expected that biological variance in healthy repertoires might rise further over much longer intervals, such as months to years. Variance in clone template counts between two-week samples significantly increased with total template count across all healthy donors. Approximately 1.2 differentially abundant clones were flagged by the binomial model between technical replicates, whereas about 16 and 19 were flagged over roughly two weeks and four weeks, respectively. The beta-binomial model significantly reduced the number of clones called differentially abundant and the false-positive rate across all healthy-donor time intervals.

Inclusive of the bounding cysteine and phenylalanine, the CDR3 is 16 residues long. The read is trimmed to its CDR3 DNA, 48 bases read in frame from base 1. The germline V gene (reference sequence) specifies SGHNT as CDR1 and YYREEE as CDR2. Trimming leaves V shorter by 1 base and J shorter by 1 base, with the junction holding 4 bases beyond the gene matches. Material for sequencing was blood. The chain was built from TRBV5-4 and TRBJ2-2; TRBD1 agrees with 7 junctional bases. This receptor was obtained from a person aged 18-70 years in good health. Here the CDR3 is given as CASSLFGTENTGELFF. In nucleotides, the sequence is TGTGCCAGCAGCTTGTTCGGGACAGAGAACACCGGGGAGCTGTTTTTT.